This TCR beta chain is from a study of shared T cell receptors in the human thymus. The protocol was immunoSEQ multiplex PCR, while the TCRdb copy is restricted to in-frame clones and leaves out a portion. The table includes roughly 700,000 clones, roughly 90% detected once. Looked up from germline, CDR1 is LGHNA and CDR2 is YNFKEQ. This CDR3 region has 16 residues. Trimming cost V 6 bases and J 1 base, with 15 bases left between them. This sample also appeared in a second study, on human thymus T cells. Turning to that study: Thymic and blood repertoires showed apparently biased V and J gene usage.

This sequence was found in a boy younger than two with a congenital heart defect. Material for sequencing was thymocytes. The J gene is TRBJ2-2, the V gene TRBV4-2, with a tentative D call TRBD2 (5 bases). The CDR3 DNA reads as TGTGCCAGCAGGCATCGCAAAGGAGGGAACACCGGGGAGCTGTTTTTT. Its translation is CASRHRKGGNTGELFF.